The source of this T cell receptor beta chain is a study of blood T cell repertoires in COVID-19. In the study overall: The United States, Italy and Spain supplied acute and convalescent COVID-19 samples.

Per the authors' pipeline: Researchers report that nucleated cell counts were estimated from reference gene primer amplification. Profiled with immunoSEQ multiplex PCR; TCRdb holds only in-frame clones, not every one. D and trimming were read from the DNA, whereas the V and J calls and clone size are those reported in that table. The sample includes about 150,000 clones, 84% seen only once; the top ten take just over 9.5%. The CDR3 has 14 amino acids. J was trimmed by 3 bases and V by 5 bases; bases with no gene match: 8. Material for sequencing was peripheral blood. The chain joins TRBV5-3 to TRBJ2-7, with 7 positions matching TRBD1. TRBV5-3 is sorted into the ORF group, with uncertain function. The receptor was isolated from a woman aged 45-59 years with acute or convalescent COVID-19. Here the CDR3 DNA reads TGTGCCAGAAGTATAAGGACAGGACGCTACGAGCAGTACTTC. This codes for CARSIRTGRYEQYF.